The clone carrying this T cell receptor (beta chain) came up once. Antigen unknown. The data derive from a study of tumor and adjacent non-tumor tissue in lung cancer. Study-wide context: Stage I to III disease affected 9 to 10 men and roughly 5 women aged roughly 31 to 85.

V was trimmed by 4 bases and J by 0 bases, leaving 10 bases between them. There are 14 residues in the CDR3. From germline, CDR1 is DFQATT and CDR2 SNEGSKA (reference sequence). Three rounds of nested PCR, following a modified ARM-PCR protocol, produced the TCRbeta library. TCRdb re-analysed the multiplex PCR reads in MiXCR, keeping a single row per CDR3 protein. Here the sample spans 90,000 to 110,000 distinct CDR3 sequences, approximately 71% being singletons. Study observations and caveats: Tumor repertoires had a smaller top 100 clone share than normal lung.

This sample's RNA came from whole unsorted tissue. The chain has TRBV20-1 and TRBJ2-1; D gene ambiguous. The sequence was obtained from a woman aged 60-75 years with non-small cell lung cancer. The specimen was lung tumor tissue. CDR3 sequence reads: CSAIGIVSYNEQFF. CDR3 nucleotide sequence: TGCAGTGCTATAGGTATCGTCTCCTACAATGAGCAGTTCTTC.